This T cell receptor (beta chain) was found in a study of blood T cell repertoires in COVID-19. For the study at large: The cDNA or gDNA used as material had been derived from T cells, B-cell-depleted T cells, or PBMCs.

Libraries were prepared by immunoSEQ multiplex PCR; TCRdb keeps only in-frame clonotypes and omits some of them. The sample includes about 480,000 clones, 80% to 90% of them seen just once. Sequenced: peripheral blood. This clonotype was sampled from a woman aged 30 to 39 with acute or convalescent COVID-19.

The CDR3 is CASSQVGGLGDSYEQYF. The DNA of the CDR3 is TGTGCCAGCAGCCAAGTGGGGGGTCTGGGGGACTCCTACGAGCAGTACTTC. The J gene is TRBJ2-7, the V gene TRBV3-1 (or the pseudogene TRBV3-2); D perhaps matches TRBD2 (6 bases). The germline V and J ends were trimmed by 1 base and 0 bases, with 16 bases remaining between them. The germline V gene has CDR1 LGHDT and CDR2 YNNKEL (reference sequence). CDR3 length: 17 amino acids.